Listed below are T cell receptor beta chains from one sample, sequenced in a study of cytomegalovirus exposure and HLA in healthy donors. Sequencing was performed with immunoSEQ multiplex PCR; in TCRdb, only in-frame clones are kept and a portion is missing. Seen here are 50,000 to 65,000 clones, about 91% observed once, and the top ten hold about 16%. Sample: PBMCs. These receptors originate from a woman aged 18 to 35 in good health and CMV-seronegative. The CDR3 runs from the conserved cysteine through the conserved F or W. The D gene is left open where the match is weak. Where a row states a size, it is once, few, many or the class of an expanded clone; other rows omit it.

cdr3_aa cdr3_nt j_call d_call clone_size v_call
CASSTGTGNEQYF TGTGCCAGTAGTACTGGGACAGGGAACGAGCAGTACTTC TRBJ2-7 TRBD1 NA TRBV19
CASSLGSSGNTIYF TGTGCCAGCTCCTTGGGGAGTTCTGGAAACACCATATATTTT TRBJ1-3 NA NA TRBV6-5
CSASGYNEQFF TGCAGTGCCTCGGGCTACAATGAGCAGTTCTTC TRBJ2-1 NA NA TRBV20-1
CAFGTGPNQPQHF TGTGCCTTCGGGACAGGGCCTAATCAGCCCCAGCATTTT TRBJ1-5 TRBD1 NA TRBV30
CASSPDRGNYGYTF TGCGCCAGCAGCCCGGACAGGGGAAACTATGGCTACACCTTC TRBJ1-2 TRBD1 few TRBV5-1
CASSPDRGSSYNSPLHF TGCGCCAGCAGCCCCGACAGGGGAAGCTCCTATAATTCACCCCTCCACTTT TRBJ1-6 TRBD1 NA TRBV5-1
CASSYDRKGNIQYF TGTGCCAGCAGTTACGACAGGAAAGGGAACATTCAGTACTTC TRBJ2-4 NA few TRBV6-5
CASSYSPRDYGYTF TGTGCCAGCAGTTACTCGCCCAGGGACTATGGCTACACCTTC TRBJ1-2 NA few TRBV6-5
CASSSPTGQGNYGYTF TGTGCCAGTAGTTCGCCCACGGGACAGGGGAACTATGGCTACACCTTC TRBJ1-2 TRBD1 NA TRBV19
CASSLTTGAPNEQYF TGTGCCAGCAGTTTAACGACAGGGGCCCCAAACGAGCAGTACTTC TRBJ2-7 TRBD1 once TRBV27
CASSATSGDYNEQFF TGCGCCAGCAGCGCCACTAGCGGGGACTACAATGAGCAGTTCTTC TRBJ2-1 TRBD2 NA TRBV4-3
CASSLDLSGNTIYF TGTGCCAGCAGCTTGGATCTGTCTGGAAACACCATATATTTT TRBJ1-3 NA NA TRBV5-4
CASSPEGTHNEQFF TGTGCCAGCAGCCCGGAGGGCACACACAATGAGCAGTTCTTC TRBJ2-1 NA NA TRBV7-3
CASSFTGYQETQYF TGTGCCAGCAGCTTTACGGGGTACCAAGAGACCCAGTACTTC TRBJ2-5 NA NA TRBV5-6
CASASSGTGGDEQYF TGCGCCAGCGCCTCTAGCGGGACAGGGGGGGACGAGCAGTACTTC TRBJ2-7 TRBD1 NA TRBV5-1
CASSLDGTGGTNTGELFF TGCGCCAGCAGCTTGGATGGGACGGGGGGCACGAACACCGGGGAGCTGTTTTTT TRBJ2-2 NA NA TRBV5-1
CASSFSGVNEQFF TGTGCCAGCAGCTTCTCCGGTGTGAATGAGCAGTTCTTC TRBJ2-1 NA NA TRBV7-3
CASSQEGRGRGSYEQYF TGCGCCAGCAGCCAAGAGGGAAGGGGGCGTGGCTCCTACGAGCAGTACTTC TRBJ2-7 TRBD1 NA TRBV4-3
CASSSVAPHEQYF TGTGCCAGCAGTTCAGTAGCGCCCCACGAGCAGTACTTC TRBJ2-7 NA NA TRBV28
CATGVGRGQETQYF TGTGCCACCGGGGTCGGCAGGGGCCAAGAGACCCAGTACTTC TRBJ2-5 NA NA TRBV15